This T cell receptor beta chain comes out of a study of shared clonotypes between healthy human individuals. Overall study: Each donor's CD4 naive and CD4 memory cells filled three plates apiece, CD8 naive two, and CD8 memory one. Broader study findings: Despite large depth, sorted-subset datasets appeared incompletely sequenced. Larger richness was generally estimated for naive than memory subsets.

Comments on this clone: Its antigen remains unknown.

The CDR3 extends over 14 amino acids. Germline trimming cut 6 bases from V and 4 bases from J; bases unmatched to any gene: 6. The germline V gene has CDR1 MDHEN and CDR2 SYDVKM. Once extracted for a subset, genomic DNA was divided evenly among several immunoSEQ plates. TCRdb keeps only in-frame clones here, not all; method: immunoSEQ multiplex PCR. The sample lists fewer than 2.5 million clones, roughly 93% occurring once. The TCR was taken from a man younger than 35 in good health. Some clones in this sample may be carry-over from other donors' samples. The V gene is TRBV28, the J gene TRBJ2-7; 10 nucleotides match TRBD2. Sequencing used naive CD4+ T cells from PBMCs. Subset denoted: CD45RA+ positively selected. CDR3: CASRTPGLAYEQYF. In nucleotides, the CDR3 is TGTGCCAGCAGAACCCCGGGACTAGCGTACGAGCAGTACTTC. Complete variable domain (other parts from reference TRBV28 and TRBJ2-7): DVKVTQSSRYLVKRTGEKVFLECVQDMDHENMFWYRQDPGLGLRLIYFSYDVKMKEKGDIPEGYSVSREKKERFSLILESASTNQTSMYLCASRTPGLAYEQYFGPGTRLTVT.